One sample yielded the 22 T cell receptor beta chains listed below, sequenced in a study of T cells expressing NK-cell markers. TCRdb reworked the 5' RACE reads into one entry per CDR3 protein, no DNA. The data show about 370,000 distinct CDR3 sequences, and the top ten clones hold roughly 10%. Specimen: blood T cells: a sorted CD56 or NKG2C T cell subset, CD4+ or CD8+ T cells, or bulk PBMC T cells (not recorded which). The origin of the receptors is a woman aged 45-60 years in good health.

V and J are TRBV11-2 and TRBJ1-5. Germline assignment: CDR1 SGHAT and CDR2 FQNNGV. This CDR3 spans 13 amino acids. The chain's CDR3 is CASSFYLDQPQHF.

The rearrangement uses TRBV27 and TRBJ2-1; TCRdb's D gene call, TRBD2, goes unchecked for lack of DNA. The CDR3 contains 14 residues. Germline V gene lookup returns CDR1 MNHEY and CDR2 SMNVEV (reference sequence). CDR3 sequence reads: CASSSLAMIYEQFF.

The genes are TRBV6-5 and TRBJ1-5; absent DNA, TCRdb's TRBD1 call cannot be checked. Germline loops: CDR1 MNHEY, CDR2 SVGAGI. There are 11 residues in the CDR3. CDR3: CASSRGGTQHF.

This chain joins TRBV12-3 or TRBV12-4 and TRBJ2-3. The CDR3 loop spans 13 amino acids. The CDR3 loop is CASSLVPTDTQYF.

The chain has TRBV12-3 or TRBV12-4 and TRBJ2-3. The CDR3 is 16 residues long. The CDR3 sequence: CASSLAGVAGTDTQYF.

V and J are TRBV4-1 and TRBJ2-1; TCRdb picks TRBD2, but there is no DNA to check that call. Looked up from germline, CDR1 is MGHRA and CDR2 is YSYEKL. This CDR3 has 17 amino acids. CDR3 amino acids: CASSQVSSGKRNNEQFF.

V gene TRBV7-9 combines with J gene TRBJ2-6; TCRdb reports TRBD1, a call that lacks DNA to check it against. Germline V gene lookup returns CDR1 SEHNR and CDR2 FQNEAQ (reference sequence). The CDR3 sequence is 15 residues long. CDR3 protein: CASSSWDAGANVLTF.

The V and J genes are TRBV20-1 and TRBJ2-3; TCRdb selects TRBD1, and the lack of DNA leaves this call unchecked. The CDR3 totals 19 residues. CDR1 and CDR2 from the germline V gene are DFQATT and SNEGSKA (reference sequence). The CDR3: CSATSPRDRGVGSRDTQYF.

V gene TRBV4-2 combines with J gene TRBJ1-6; TCRdb designates TRBD1, a call that cannot be tested without DNA. The CDR3 sequence is 16 residues long. The germline V gene has CDR1 LGHNA and CDR2 YNFKEQ. The CDR3 loop is CASSQSRGVGNSPLHF.

The chain uses TRBV2 and TRBJ1-5; TCRdb's assignment of TRBD1 cannot be checked, as there is no DNA. Germline V gene data show CDR1 as SNHLY and CDR2 as FYNNEI. CDR3 length: 13 amino acids. The CDR3 protein is CASREDRVQPQHF.

The chain combines TRBV12-3 or TRBV12-4 with TRBJ1-2; checking the TCRdb D call of TRBD1 is not possible without DNA. The CDR3 is 16 residues long. CDR3 sequence reads: CASSLNAGGTVHGYTF.

This sequence joins TRBV29-1 and TRBJ2-2; TCRdb gives TRBD1 as the D gene, but with no DNA this cannot be confirmed. Germline V gives CDR1 SQVTM, CDR2 ANQGSEA. CDR3 length equals 13 residues. The CDR3 loop is CSVGTGWAGELFF.

CDR3 region: CASSLTTGGLDEQFF. The chain has TRBV7-3 and TRBJ2-1; as DNA is missing, the TRBD2 call by TCRdb cannot be tested. The CDR3 is made up of 15 amino acids. Germline CDR1 and CDR2: SGHTA and FQGTGA.

V usage is TRBV5-1 and J usage is TRBJ2-1; checking the TCRdb D call of TRBD2 is not possible without DNA. Germline CDR1 reads SGHRS; CDR2 reads YFSETQ. The CDR3 is 16 residues long. The CDR3 is CASSLELAGKRNEQFF.

This rearrangement joins TRBV10-1 to TRBJ1-4. The germline gives CDR1 WNHNN, CDR2 SYGVQD (reference sequence). The CDR3 totals 14 residues. CDR3 protein: CASSDLAANEKLFF.

This chain links TRBV7-9 with TRBJ2-2. Germline CDR1 SEHNR, CDR2 FQNEAQ (reference sequence). The CDR3 is 15 amino acids. The CDR3 spells CASSLIFNRSGELFF.

J is TRBJ2-1 and V is TRBV12-3 or TRBV12-4; the D call from TCRdb, TRBD2, cannot be confirmed without DNA. The CDR3 covers 15 residues. CDR3 sequence reads: CASSLDPGTNNEQFF.

The chain carries TRBV5-5 and TRBJ1-1; TCRdb returns TRBD1, unconfirmable since there is no DNA. CDR3 length equals 13 residues. CDR1 and CDR2 (germline): SGHKS, YYEKEE (reference sequence). The CDR3 protein is CASTEGVLTEAFF.

The CDR3 is CASSLLEKLFF. The chain couples TRBV4-1 to TRBJ1-4. The CDR3 totals 11 residues. Germline loops: CDR1 MGHRA, CDR2 YSYEKL.

This chain uses TRBV5-1 with TRBJ2-3; the TCRdb D gene call, TRBD1, has no DNA to confirm it. The CDR3 loop spans 15 amino acids. Germline V gene sequence: CDR1 SGHRS, CDR2 YFSETQ. CDR3 loop: CASRRGGPSTDTQYF.

V usage is TRBV11-1 and J usage is TRBJ1-2; the TRBD1 assignment by TCRdb is unverifiable without DNA. This CDR3 has 14 residues. Germline V CDR1 and CDR2: SGHAT, FQDESV (reference sequence). This CDR3 is CASSLIRGNYGYTF.

The chain employs TRBV24-1 and TRBJ2-1; TCRdb names TRBD1, which stays unverified in the absence of DNA. CDR3 size: 16 residues. Germline loops: CDR1 KGHDR, CDR2 SFDVKD. Here the CDR3 reads CATSDAQGRAYNEQFF.